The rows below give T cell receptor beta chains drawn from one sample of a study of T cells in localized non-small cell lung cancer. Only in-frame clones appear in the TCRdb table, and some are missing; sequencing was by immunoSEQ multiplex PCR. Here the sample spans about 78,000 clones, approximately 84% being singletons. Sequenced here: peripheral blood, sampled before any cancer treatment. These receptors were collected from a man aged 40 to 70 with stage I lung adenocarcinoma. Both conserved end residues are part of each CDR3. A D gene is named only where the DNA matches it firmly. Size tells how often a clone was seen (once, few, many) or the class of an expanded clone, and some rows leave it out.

cdr3_nt: TGTGCCAGCAGCTTATCGGACAGGGGTGGAAACACCATATATTTT; cdr3_aa: CASSLSDRGGNTIYF; d_call: TRBD1; j_call: TRBJ1-3; clone_size: -; v_call: TRBV7-9
cdr3_nt: TGTGCCAGCAGTGAAGGAGAGAATAGCAATCAGCCCCAGCATTTT; cdr3_aa: CASSEGENSNQPQHF; d_call: -; j_call: TRBJ1-5; clone_size: once; v_call: TRBV2
cdr3_nt: TGCGCCAGCAGCCAAGGAAAGCGGGGGGGCTCTGAGACAGATACGCAGTATTTT; cdr3_aa: CASSQGKRGGSETDTQYF; d_call: TRBD2; j_call: TRBJ2-3; clone_size: -; v_call: TRBV4-3
cdr3_nt: TGCAGCGTTGAAGGACGCCGGGCCCCCTACGAGCAGTACTTC; cdr3_aa: CSVEGRRAPYEQYF; d_call: -; j_call: TRBJ2-7; clone_size: -; v_call: TRBV29-1
cdr3_nt: TGTGCCAGTTCAGTAGGGGATCATGGCTACACCTTC; cdr3_aa: CASSVGDHGYTF; d_call: -; j_call: TRBJ1-2; clone_size: -; v_call: TRBV19
cdr3_nt: TGTGCCAGCAGTTCCGACAGGTTGGAAGATACGCAGTATTTT; cdr3_aa: CASSSDRLEDTQYF; d_call: -; j_call: TRBJ2-3; clone_size: -; v_call: TRBV2
cdr3_nt: TGTGCCATCAGTGAGTCGCTTCCAGGAGGGACTGAAGCTTTCTTT; cdr3_aa: CAISESLPGGTEAFF; d_call: -; j_call: TRBJ1-1; clone_size: -; v_call: TRBV10-3
cdr3_nt: TGTGCCAGCAGTTTCGACAAGACGCAAGAGACCCAGTACTTC; cdr3_aa: CASSFDKTQETQYF; d_call: -; j_call: TRBJ2-5; clone_size: few; v_call: TRBV2
cdr3_nt: TGTGCCAGTAGTACGGGAGTAGGGGGTACGCAGTATTTT; cdr3_aa: CASSTGVGGTQYF; d_call: -; j_call: TRBJ2-3; clone_size: -; v_call: TRBV19
cdr3_nt: TGTGCCACCCCTGACGTAAAGGGCTACACCTTC; cdr3_aa: CATPDVKGYTF; d_call: -; j_call: TRBJ1-2; clone_size: few; v_call: TRBV25-1
cdr3_nt: TGCGCCAGCAGCCAAGTACTAGCTCCCTCCGGAGCAGATACGCAGTATTTT; cdr3_aa: CASSQVLAPSGADTQYF; d_call: -; j_call: TRBJ2-3; clone_size: -; v_call: TRBV4-1
cdr3_nt: TGTGCCCGCCGGACTAGCGGGATCGGGGAGCAGTACTTC; cdr3_aa: CARRTSGIGEQYF; d_call: TRBD2; j_call: TRBJ2-7; clone_size: -; v_call: TRBV2
cdr3_nt: TGTGCCAGCAGCTTAGGGGCCAGCACAGATACGCAGTATTTT; cdr3_aa: CASSLGASTDTQYF; d_call: -; j_call: TRBJ2-3; clone_size: -; v_call: TRBV11-3
cdr3_nt: TGTGCCAGCAGCCCGCCCCGCGGTATTGAAGCTTTCTTT; cdr3_aa: CASSPPRGIEAFF; d_call: -; j_call: TRBJ1-1; clone_size: -; v_call: TRBV7-6